Listed here is a single TCR beta chain. TCRdb keeps only in-frame clones here, not all; method: immunoSEQ multiplex PCR. The sample yields 150,000 to 200,000 clones, about 91% seen once. These data are taken from a study of blood T cell repertoires in COVID-19. What was sequenced was peripheral blood. This clonotype originated in an older woman who had recovered from COVID-19.

The DNA of the CDR3 is TGTGCCAGCAGCTTAGAAGGTGGCAGGGCAGTCAATGAGCAGTTCTTC. It codes for CASSLEGGRAVNEQFF. This chain connects TRBV11-2 to TRBJ2-1, with D possibly TRBD1 on 5 matching bases. This CDR3 region has 16 residues. Between the trimmed V and J ends, which lost 0 bases and 6 bases, there was a span of 15 bases. The germline V gene encodes CDR1 SGHAT and CDR2 FQNNGV.